This TCR beta chain was identified during a study of blood T cells in healthy people across ages. Through a sample-barcoded 5' primer and a J-beta primer mix, a second PCR was run for about 6 to 11 cycles. CDR3-containing paired-end reads numbering at least 2.5 million came from each sample. MiXCR was run by TCRdb on the 5' RACE reads, yielding one entry per CDR3 protein. The sample has hundreds of thousands of distinct CDR3 sequences, under 25% seen once. For this clonotype: Its target is not known.

This CDR3 region has 13 residues. Germline lookup yields CDR1 DFQATT and CDR2 SNEGSKA (reference sequence). V was clipped by 0 bases and J by 6 bases, with 8 bases between them. Extraction yielded at least 5 micrograms of total RNA per sample. General observations from the study: Because donor CMV status was unknown, expanded clonotype changes were possibly confounded.

Sequenced material: blood. This TCR came from a man between 65 and 85 years old in good health. The chain recombines TRBV20-1 with TRBJ1-4; D is possibly TRBD1 (5 bases). The CDR3 DNA reads TGCAGTGCTAGAGAGACAGCGCATGAAAAACTGTTTTTT. This translates into CSARETAHEKLFF.